These 9 T cell receptor beta chains originate from one sample sequenced in a study of CD8 T cells in Susac syndrome. It was with random hexamers that 0.5 to 1 ug RNA was reverse transcribed. A single record per CDR3 protein comes from TCRdb applying MiXCR to the immunoSEQ multiplex PCR reads. The repertoire holds about 210,000 distinct CDR3 sequences, with 94% as singletons. The sequencing sample was made of CD4+ T cells from PBMCs. The source is a human donor with Susac syndrome.

CDR3 sequence (DNA): TGTGCCAGCAGTTTATCCCCCCGAGGGACCCAGTACTTC. Its protein product is CASSLSPRGTQYF. The genes are TRBV27 and TRBJ2-5; no firm D call. The CDR3 has 13 residues. Germline CDR1 reads MNHEY; CDR2 reads SMNVEV (reference sequence). V was cut by 0 bases and J by 7 bases, with 9 bases left in between.

The gene calls are TRBV5-6 and TRBJ2-3; D might be TRBD2 (6 bases). Germline lookup yields CDR1 SGHDT and CDR2 YYEEEE. This CDR3 is built from 16 residues. V lost 3 bases, J lost 0 bases, and 14 bases lay in between. The CDR3 loop is CASSSGVVGSTDTQYF. The CDR3 DNA reads as TGTGCCAGCAGCTCGGGAGTTGTGGGGAGCACAGATACGCAGTATTTT.

This chain joins TRBV19 and TRBJ1-5, with a weak D call TRBD1 (6 bases). Germline CDR1 LNHDA, CDR2 SQIVND (reference sequence). V gave up 3 bases and J gave up 3 bases, with 15 bases separating them. CDR3 length equals 16 residues. The CDR3 region is CASSMMGASYNQPQHF. The CDR3, as DNA: TGTGCCAGTAGTATGATGGGGGCATCGTACAATCAGCCCCAGCATTTT.

This clonotype came up a few times. The chain couples TRBV6-2 or TRBV6-3 to TRBJ1-5; 7 bases line up with TRBD1. The CDR3 is 14 amino acids. CDR1 is MNHEY and CDR2 is SVGEGT in the germline V gene. With V trimmed by 6 bases and J by 3 bases, 5 bases remained unmatched. CDR3 sequence (DNA): TGTGCCAGCAGGACAGGGCTACCCAATCAGCCCCAGCATTTT. It specifies CASRTGLPNQPQHF.

V usage is TRBV15 and J usage is TRBJ1-6, with D unclear. The CDR3 sequence is 13 residues long. Germline CDR1 and CDR2: LNHNV and YYDKDF (reference sequence). V lost 1 base to trimming and J lost 15 bases, with 13 bases between them. CDR3 nucleotide sequence: TGTGCCACCAGCAGAGGACCAGCGCCGGTCCTCCACTTT. Translated: CATSRGPAPVLHF. The full variable domain, rest sourced from reference TRBV15 and TRBJ1-6, is DAMVIQNPRYQVTQFGKPVTLSCSQTLNHNVMYWYQQKSSQAPKLLFHYYDKDFNNEADTPDNFQSRRPNTSFCFLDIRSPGLGDTAMYLCATSRGPAPVLHFGNGTRLTVT.

The rearrangement uses TRBV12-3 or TRBV12-4 and TRBJ2-7; D is undetermined. V gave up 7 bases and J gave up 1 base, with 8 bases separating them. The CDR3 is 12 amino acids. This CDR3 is CASTYGSYEQYF. Here the CDR3 DNA reads TGTGCCAGCACCTACGGTTCCTACGAGCAGTACTTC.

CDR3 coding DNA: TGTGCCAGCAGTGCGTCGGGACAGGATGAGAACACTGAAGCTTTCTTT. Translation: CASSASGQDENTEAFF. The chain recombines TRBV25-1 with TRBJ1-1; 8 bases match TRBD1. This CDR3 spans 16 amino acids. In germline, CDR1 is MGHDK, CDR2 SYGVNS. V shed 4 bases, J shed 1 base, and the junction held 8 bases outside the gene matches.

The V gene is TRBV12-3 or TRBV12-4, the J gene TRBJ1-1; tentatively, D is TRBD1 (5 bases). The V end was cut by 1 base, the J end by 1 base, with 10 bases between. This CDR3 has 15 amino acids. The DNA of the CDR3 is TGTGCCAGCAGTTTAGGGCTCGGGGGGAACACTGAAGCTTTCTTT. It specifies CASSLGLGGNTEAFF.

This chain links TRBV11-1 with TRBJ1-1; D possibly corresponds to TRBD1 (5 bases). V was pared by 2 bases and J by 11 bases, with 18 bases between. The CDR3 runs 14 residues. Germline loops: CDR1 SGHAT, CDR2 FQDESV (reference sequence). In DNA form, the CDR3 reads TGTGCCAGCAGCTTAAATTGGGACGGAGACGAGGCTTTCTTT. Protein product: CASSLNWDGDEAFF.